One and the same sample provided the 8 T cell receptor beta chains below, sequenced in a study of shared clonotypes between healthy human individuals. TCRdb's copy holds only in-frame clones and misses some; the assay was immunoSEQ multiplex PCR. The data contain about half a million clones, around four fifths of them singletons. The sequencing sample was made of PBMCs. These receptors originate from a woman aged 40 to 55 in good health. Some clones in this sample may be carry-over from other donors' samples.

The chain carries TRBV4-1 and TRBJ2-1; D possibly matches TRBD1 or TRBD2 (5 bases each). Germline V gives CDR1 MGHRA, CDR2 YSYEKL. V lost 1 base, J lost 4 bases, and 23 bases lay in between. The CDR3 is 19 residues long. The CDR3 is CASSQGRPLRDLKYNEQFF. For the CDR3, the DNA is TGCGCCAGCAGCCAAGGTCGCCCCCTCCGGGACCTCAAATACAATGAGCAGTTCTTC.

The rearrangement links TRBV2 to TRBJ2-7; D unresolved. From germline, CDR1 is SNHLY and CDR2 FYNNEI. The germline V and J ends were trimmed by 7 bases and 0 bases, with 7 bases remaining between them. The CDR3 covers 12 residues. CDR3 in amino acids: CASTLISYEQYF. CDR3 coding DNA: TGTGCCAGCACCCTCATCTCCTACGAGCAGTACTTC.

This clone was detected only once. The V and J genes are TRBV11-2 and TRBJ2-7, with TRBD2 identical over 7 bases. Per germline, CDR1 SGHAT and CDR2 FQNNGV. The CDR3 has 13 amino acids. The J segment lost 6 bases and the V segment lost 5 bases, leaving 7 bases of the junction unmatched. DNA for the CDR3: TGTGCCAGCAGCAAGGGAGGGCCTGGCGAGCAGTACTTC. Its translation: CASSKGGPGEQYF.

This clone was counted ten times or more. V usage is TRBV28 and J usage is TRBJ1-1, with unresolved D. The germline CDR1 and CDR2 sequences are MDHEN and SYDVKM. Trimming took 5 bases from V and 1 from J, leaving 11 bases between them. CDR3 length: 14 amino acids. CDR3 DNA sequence: TGTGCCAGCAGTATCCCTAGGGCGAACACTGAAGCTTTCTTT. It yields the protein CASSIPRANTEAFF.

The gene calls are TRBV5-1 and TRBJ2-2; D is possibly TRBD2 (7 bases). This CDR3 comprises 19 residues. In germline, CDR1 is SGHRS, CDR2 YFSETQ. The V end was cut by 2 bases, the J end by 0 bases, with 20 bases between. The CDR3 sequence is CASSFPQGSGGSNTGELFF. As DNA, the CDR3 is TGCGCCAGCAGCTTCCCGCAGGGGTCGGGAGGATCGAACACCGGGGAGCTGTTTTTT.

DNA of the CDR3: TGTGCCAGCAGCTTTAGGCCGGGACTAGCGGGAGAGGTGGTCAATGAGCAGTTCTTC. Its protein product is CASSFRPGLAGEVVNEQFF. The rearrangement joins TRBV7-2 to TRBJ2-1, with TRBD2 identical over 14 bases. Trimming took 3 bases from V and 6 from J; bases not matched to a gene: 13. This CDR3 comprises 19 residues. From germline, CDR1 is SGHTA and CDR2 FQGNSA.

The chain recombines TRBV30 with TRBJ2-7; tentatively, D is TRBD1 (6 bases). Trimming left V 4 bases short and J 2 bases short, with 12 bases between. Germline V gene sequence: CDR1 GTSNPN, CDR2 SVGIG (reference sequence). This CDR3 has 13 amino acids. The CDR3 nucleotides are TGTGCCTGGACAGGGACACACACCTACGAGCAGTACTTC. The encoded protein is CAWTGTHTYEQYF.

This chain links TRBV7-9 with TRBJ1-5; 11 bases line up with TRBD1. Germline V gene data show CDR1 as SEHNR and CDR2 as FQNEAQ (reference sequence). The ends lost 1 base at V and 0 bases at J; junction bases unmatched: 2. CDR3 length equals 17 residues. CDR3 coding DNA: TGTGCCAGCAGCTTAGGCGGGACAGGGGGTAGCAATCAGCCCCAGCATTTT. It is translated as CASSLGGTGGSNQPQHF. Full variable domain (rest looked up from reference TRBV7-9 and TRBJ1-5): DTGVSQNPRHKITKRGQNVTFRCDPISEHNRLYWYRQTLGQGPEFLTYFQNEAQLEKSRLLSDRFSAERPKGSFSTLEIQRTEQGDSAMYLCASSLGGTGGSNQPQHFGDGTRLSIL.